This T cell receptor (beta chain) was captured by sequencing in a study of CXCR3-negative and CXCR3-positive naive CD8 T cells. Notes on the study in general: Against CXCR3-negative naive cells, CXCR3-positive naive cells showed more hydrophobic TRB CDR3s. Both of the naive subsets showed about the same high diversity, but memory CD8+ cells had much less. Fresh PBMCs went into most assays, and CXCR3 expression partly declined after cryopreservation.

The CDR3 is 14 amino acids. Germline loops: CDR1 MNHEY, CDR2 SMNVEV (reference sequence). Turning to this clonotype: Its antigen is as yet unknown.

With UMI labels, 5' RACE was used to prepare the TRB cDNA libraries. With the 5' RACE reads reprocessed, TCRdb shows one record per CDR3 protein and no DNA. In total, the table holds tens of thousands of distinct CDR3 sequences. The naive CD8+ gate required CD45RO-CCR7+CD27+CD95- phenotype. Sample: naive CXCR3+ CD8+ T cells from blood. Subset defined: CD45RO-CCR7+CD27+CD95- naive CD8+ T cells expressing CXCR3 (TNR3+). The source of this sequence is a human donor in good health. Some clones in this sample may be carry-over from other donors' samples. This rearrangement joins TRBV27 to TRBJ2-3; with no DNA, the TCRdb D assignment of TRBD1 cannot be verified. The CDR3: CATADGGPADTQYF.